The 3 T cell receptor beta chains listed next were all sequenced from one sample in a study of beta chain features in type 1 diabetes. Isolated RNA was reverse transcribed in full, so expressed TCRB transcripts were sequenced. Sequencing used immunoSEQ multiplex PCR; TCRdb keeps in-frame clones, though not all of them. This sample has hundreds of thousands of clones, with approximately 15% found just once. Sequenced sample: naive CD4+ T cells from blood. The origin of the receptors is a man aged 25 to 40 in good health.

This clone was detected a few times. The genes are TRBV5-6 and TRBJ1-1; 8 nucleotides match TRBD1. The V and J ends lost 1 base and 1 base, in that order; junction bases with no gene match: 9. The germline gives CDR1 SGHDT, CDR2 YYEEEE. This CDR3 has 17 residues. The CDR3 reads CASSLRTGPRKNTEAFF. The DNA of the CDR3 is TGTGCCAGCAGCTTGAGGACAGGGCCGAGAAAGAACACTGAAGCTTTCTTT.

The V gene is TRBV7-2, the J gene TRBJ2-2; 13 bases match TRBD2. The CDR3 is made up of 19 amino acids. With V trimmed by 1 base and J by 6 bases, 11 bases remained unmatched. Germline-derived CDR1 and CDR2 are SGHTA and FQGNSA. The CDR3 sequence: CASSLGPALTSGRAGELFF. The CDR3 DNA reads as TGTGCCAGCAGCTTAGGCCCCGCCCTTACTAGCGGGAGGGCCGGGGAGCTGTTTTTT.

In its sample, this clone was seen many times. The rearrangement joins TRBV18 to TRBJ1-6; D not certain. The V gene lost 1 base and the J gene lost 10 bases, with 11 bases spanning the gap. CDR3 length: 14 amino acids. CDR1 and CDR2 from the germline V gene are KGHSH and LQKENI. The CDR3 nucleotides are TGTGCCAGCTCACCACGGGAGGGTAACTCACCCCTCCACTTT. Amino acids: CASSPREGNSPLHF.